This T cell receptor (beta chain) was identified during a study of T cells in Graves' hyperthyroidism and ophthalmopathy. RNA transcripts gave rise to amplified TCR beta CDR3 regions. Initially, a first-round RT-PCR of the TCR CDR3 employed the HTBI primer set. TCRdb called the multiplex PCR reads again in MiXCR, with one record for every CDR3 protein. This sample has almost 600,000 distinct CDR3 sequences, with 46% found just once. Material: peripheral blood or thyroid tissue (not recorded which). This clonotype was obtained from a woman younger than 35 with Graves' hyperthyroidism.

CDR3 region: CASKPRVYEQYF. CDR3 nucleotides: TGTGCCAGCAAACCGAGGGTGTACGAGCAGTACTTC. The gene calls are TRBV2 and TRBJ2-7; maybe TRBD2 (5 bases). Germline values: CDR1 SNHLY, CDR2 FYNNEI. Trimming took off 7 bases at V and 4 bases at J, with 11 bases between the two ends. CDR3 length: 12 amino acids. Full variable domain (missing parts from reference TRBV2 and TRBJ2-7): EPEVTQTPSHQVTQMGQEVILRCVPISNHLYFYWYRQILGQKVEFLVSFYNNEISEKSEIFDDQFSVERPDGSNFTLKIRSTKLEDSAMYFCASKPRVYEQYFGPGTRLTVT.